These T cell receptor beta chains were read from a single sample in a study of cytomegalovirus exposure and HLA in healthy donors. The table came from immunoSEQ multiplex PCR; TCRdb's copy has only in-frame clones and leaves some out. The repertoire holds 100,000 or so clones, with more than 70% as singletons. The sample consisted of PBMCs. Receptors were obtained from a young man in good health and CMV-seronegative. CDR3s include the opening cysteine and the closing phenylalanine or tryptophan. The order of the fields is D gene, V gene, CDR3 length, clone size, J gene, CDR3 protein, CDR3 DNA. A D gene is named only where the DNA matches it firmly. Clone size is stated in some rows and not others, as once, few, many or a class when expanded.

TRBD1,TRBV7-2,15,.,TRBJ1-2,CASSLGQGANYGYTF,TGTGCCAGCAGCCTGGGGCAGGGGGCTAACTATGGCTACACCTTC
TRBD2,TRBV7-9,17,.,TRBJ2-2,CATRKREMSSDTGELFF,TGTGCCACCAGGAAGCGGGAAATGTCTTCTGACACCGGGGAGCTGTTTTTT
.,TRBV9,13,.,TRBJ1-2,CASSSQSNYGYTF,TGTGCCAGCAGCTCTCAGTCTAACTATGGCTACACCTTC
TRBD1,TRBV6-1,14,.,TRBJ1-2,CASSEGDRDYGYTF,TGTGCCAGCAGTGAAGGGGACAGGGACTATGGCTACACCTTC
.,TRBV28,15,.,TRBJ1-1,CASSTAGLLNTEAFF,TGTGCCAGCAGTACCGCCGGACTCCTGAACACTGAAGCTTTCTTT
TRBD1,TRBV7-2,18,.,TRBJ2-3,CASSLVGPGTGGADTQYF,TGTGCCAGCAGCTTAGTCGGACCCGGGACAGGGGGCGCAGATACGCAGTATTTT
TRBD1,TRBV2,14,.,TRBJ1-1,CASSPSTGAIEAFF,TGTGCCAGCAGTCCCTCGACAGGGGCGATTGAAGCTTTCTTT
.,TRBV6-5,13,.,TRBJ1-5,CASSDGQRQPQHF,TGTGCCAGCAGTGATGGGCAGCGGCAGCCCCAGCATTTT
.,TRBV10-3,11,.,TRBJ2-7,CAISESMEQYF,TGTGCCATCAGTGAGTCTATGGAGCAGTACTTC
.,TRBV6-6,14,few,TRBJ2-7,CASSPRQGGYEQYF,TGTGCCAGCAGTCCCCGACAGGGAGGTTACGAGCAGTACTTC
TRBD1,TRBV10-3,13,.,TRBJ2-5,CAISTGGVETQYF,TGTGCCATCAGTACAGGGGGCGTTGAGACCCAGTACTTC
TRBD1,TRBV19,15,.,TRBJ2-2,CASSRQGGINGELFF,TGTGCCAGTAGCAGACAGGGGGGGATTAACGGGGAGCTGTTTTTT
.,TRBV5-1,14,.,TRBJ2-7,CASSLGTEVYEQYF,TGCGCCAGCAGCTTGGGGACAGAGGTATACGAGCAGTACTTC
.,TRBV9,15,.,TRBJ2-3,CASSVGLVGTDTQYF,TGTGCCAGCAGCGTTGGACTGGTTGGCACAGATACGCAGTATTTT
TRBD1,TRBV4-3,15,few,TRBJ2-7,CASSLGQGRSYEQYF,TGCGCCAGCAGTCTAGGACAGGGGAGATCCTACGAGCAGTACTTC
.,TRBV7-9,13,.,TRBJ1-1,CSSSLGVSREAFF,TGTTCCAGCAGCTTAGGAGTGAGCCGTGAAGCTTTCTTT
TRBD1,TRBV5-4,15,.,TRBJ2-1,CASNQDRRTYNEQFF,TGTGCCAGCAACCAGGACAGGAGGACCTACAATGAGCAGTTCTTC
.,TRBV18,14,few,TRBJ1-1,CASSPSLENTEAFF,TGTGCCAGCTCACCAAGCTTAGAGAACACTGAAGCTTTCTTT
.,TRBV6-5,12,few,TRBJ1-6,CASSQGGSPLHF,TGTGCCAGCAGTCAAGGCGGTTCACCCCTCCACTTT
TRBD1,TRBV13,14,.,TRBJ1-2,CASRQGQGYYGYTF,TGTGCCAGCAGGCAGGGACAGGGGTACTATGGCTACACCTTC
.,TRBV5-1,14,.,TRBJ1-3,CASSPTLMANTIYF,TGCGCCAGCAGCCCGACACTGATGGCCAACACCATATATTTT
TRBD1,TRBV6-6,16,.,TRBJ1-5,CASCLRTGGENQPQHF,TGTGCCAGCTGTCTTCGGACAGGGGGCGAGAATCAGCCCCAGCATTTT
TRBD1,TRBV6-5,15,.,TRBJ2-1,CASKPDRGNYNEQFF,TGTGCCAGCAAACCGGACAGGGGAAATTACAATGAGCAGTTCTTC
.,TRBV7-6,14,many,TRBJ1-2,CASSHPGGGYGYTF,TGTGCCAGCAGCCATCCGGGCGGGGGCTATGGCTACACCTTC
.,TRBV19,19,.,TRBJ2-2,CASSIHHRGRGANTGELFF,TGTGCCAGTAGTATTCACCATCGCGGTCGGGGGGCTAACACCGGGGAGCTGTTTTTT
TRBD2,TRBV28,16,.,TRBJ2-7,CASRTSGTIEGYEQYF,TGTGCCAGCCGAACTAGCGGGACGATAGAGGGCTACGAGCAGTACTTC
.,TRBV11-3,13,.,TRBJ1-6,CASPSAGNSPLHF,TGTGCCAGTCCCTCCGCGGGTAATTCACCCCTCCACTTT
.,TRBV7-9,13,.,TRBJ1-2,CSSSLNTPSGYTF,TGTTCCAGCAGCTTAAATACCCCTAGCGGCTACACCTTC
.,TRBV6-5,14,once,TRBJ1-1,CASSSPSADTEAFF,TGTGCCAGCAGTTCTCCCTCCGCGGACACTGAAGCTTTCTTT
TRBD2,TRBV6-1,15,.,TRBJ2-1,CASSDGRGSFNEQFF,TGTGCCAGCAGTGACGGGAGGGGTTCCTTTAATGAGCAGTTCTTC
TRBD2,TRBV27,17,.,TRBJ2-3,CASSRPAGEGSTDTQYF,TGTGCCAGCAGCAGACCCGCCGGGGAGGGCTCCACAGATACGCAGTATTTT
.,TRBV15,12,.,TRBJ1-4,CATSRVREKLFF,TGTGCCACCAGCAGAGTTCGTGAAAAACTGTTTTTT